The next 25 T cell receptor beta chains were all read from a single sample in a study of read filtering for tumor transcriptome and immune sequencing. This library used approximately 0.4 ug RNA and molecular barcoded adaptors spanning alpha/delta and beta/gamma chains. TCRdb re-analysed the reads in MiXCR, keeping a single row per CDR3 protein. Of over 50,000 distinct CDR3 sequences in the sample, under 20% were seen once. Material for sequencing was a population of CD138-negative cells sorted from bone marrow. The receptors were sampled from a donor at least 40 years old with multiple myeloma.

This clonotype was seen only once. One base away lies a much larger clone, so this may be a sequencing read error. CDR3 amino acids: CASSEDLRGRATDTQYF. CDR3 nucleotides: TGTGCCAGCAGTGAAGACCTTCGGGGGAGGGCCACAGATACGCAGTATTTT. V and J are TRBV6-1 and TRBJ2-3, with 7 bases matching TRBD2. Germline V gene lookup returns CDR1 MNHNS and CDR2 SASEGT. The V and J ends lost 1 base and 2 bases, in that order; junction bases with no gene match: 9. The CDR3 length is 17 residues.

The table lists this clonotype with many counts. The J gene is TRBJ1-5, the V gene TRBV10-2, with D tentatively TRBD1 (6 bases). The CDR3 extends over 15 amino acids. Trimming took off 6 bases at V and 4 bases at J, with 16 bases between the two ends. The germline CDR1 and CDR2 sequences are WSHSY and SAAADI. The CDR3: CASRDFGTKNQPQHF. CDR3 coding DNA: TGCGCCAGCAGAGACTTCGGGACAAAAAATCAGCCCCAGCATTTT.

This clonotype was seen ten or more times. The rearrangement uses TRBV25-1 and TRBJ2-1; 9 bases are shared with TRBD1. Germline loops: CDR1 MGHDK, CDR2 SYGVNS. The junction had 9 bases not matched to a gene; V was cut back by 2 bases and J by 10 bases. The CDR3 runs 15 residues. CDR3 DNA: TGTGCCAGCAGTGAACCCGGGACAGGGTTTATGGAGCAGTTCTTC. Translated: CASSEPGTGFMEQFF.

Turning to this clonotype: A read error is the likely source, as a far larger clone sits one nucleotide away. This chain joins TRBV7-3 and TRBJ2-1; D gene unclear. Germline V gives CDR1 SGHTA, CDR2 FQGTGA. CDR3 length equals 8 residues. Trimming took off 7 bases at V and 15 bases at J, with 7 bases between the two ends. CDR3 sequence reads: CASIKRFF. CDR3 DNA sequence: TGTGCCAGCATCAAACGGTTCTTC.

This clonotype was observed a few times. The genes are TRBV3-1 and TRBJ2-1; 7 nucleotides agree with TRBD2. V shed 1 base and J 6 bases; nucleotides not matched to a gene: 6. Germline V lookup: CDR1 LGHDT, CDR2 YNNKEL (reference sequence). The CDR3 contains 15 residues. In nucleotides, the CDR3 is TGTGCCAGCAGCCAAGTGTGGGAGGGAGTCAATGAGCAGTTCTTC. Translating it yields CASSQVWEGVNEQFF.

On this clonotype: Since a much larger clone is just one base distant, this may be a read error. The chain couples TRBV20-1 to TRBJ2-3; tentatively, D is TRBD2 (5 bases). The CDR3 runs to 15 residues. The ends were cut back, 8 bases at V and 0 bases at J, with 18 bases in the middle. Per germline, CDR1 DFQATT and CDR2 SNEGSKA (reference sequence). CDR3 loop: CSLPRAESSTDTQYF. The CDR3 DNA reads as TGCAGTCTACCGAGGGCGGAGAGTAGCACAGATACGCAGTATTTT.

Points on this clonotype: A read error may be the cause here, since a much bigger clone is one base away. V is TRBV12-5 and J is TRBJ2-7; D might be TRBD1 (5 bases). This CDR3 is 14 amino acids long. Germline CDR1 is LGHNT and CDR2 is FRNRAP. V was pared by 5 bases and J by 6 bases, with 17 bases between. The CDR3 protein is CASGPGLGAFEQYF. In DNA form, the CDR3 reads TGTGCTAGTGGTCCGGGCTTAGGGGCCTTCGAGCAGTACTTC.

This clonotype appeared many times. CDR3 region: CSASLKTQYF. CDR3 nucleotide sequence: TGCAGTGCTAGTCTAAAGACCCAGTACTTC. The chain has TRBV20-1 and TRBJ2-5; D is undetermined. CDR1 DFQATT and CDR2 SNEGSKA come from the germline V gene (reference sequence). There are 10 residues in the CDR3. Trimming shortened V by 3 bases and J by 6 bases, and 5 bases separated the two germline ends.

The V call is TRBV6-6, the J call TRBJ2-3; 8 nucleotides line up with TRBD2. Germline V gene lookup returns CDR1 MNHNY and CDR2 SVGAGI (reference sequence). The CDR3 has 16 residues. Germline trimming cut 6 bases from V and 3 bases from J; bases unmatched to any gene: 11. CDR3 nucleotides: TGTGCCAGCAGAGACGCGAGCGGGAGAAGGACAGATACGCAGTATTTT. Protein sequence: CASRDASGRRTDTQYF.

On this clonotype: A much larger clone sits a single nucleotide away, making a read error possible. V gene TRBV12-3 or TRBV12-4 combines with J gene TRBJ2-7; no reliable D call. The CDR3 runs 13 residues. The CDR3 sequence: CASSMTESYEQHF. The CDR3 DNA follows: TGTGCCAGCAGTATGACCGAGTCCTACGAGCAGCACTTC.

This clonotype was detected ten times or more. V is TRBV30 and J is TRBJ2-5; TRBD2 is a possible D gene (5 bases). The CDR3 consists of 12 residues. Per germline, CDR1 GTSNPN and CDR2 SVGIG (reference sequence). Trimming cost V 4 bases and J 5 bases, with 11 bases left between them. The chain's CDR3 is CAWKDSPETQYF. The CDR3 region has the DNA TGTGCCTGGAAGGACTCTCCGGAGACCCAGTACTTC. The complete variable domain, with remaining parts taken from reference TRBV30 and TRBJ2-5, reads SQTIHQWPATLVQPVGSPLSLECTVEGTSNPNLYWYRQAAGRGLQLLFYSVGIGQISSEVPQNLSASRPQDRQFILSSKKLLLSDSGFYLCAWKDSPETQYFGPGTRLLVL.

Notes on this clonotype: Being one base from a much bigger clone, this may be a read error. CDR3 DNA sequence: TGTGCCGGCAGCTTAATGGGCAGCGGGGGGCCAGGGGCGCAGTATTTT. It specifies CAGSLMGSGGPGAQYF. V is TRBV7-2 and J is TRBJ2-3, with TRBD2 matching over 9 bases. The CDR3 sequence is 16 residues long. Germline lookup yields CDR1 SGHTA and CDR2 FQGNSA. Combining the CDR3 with reference TRBV7-2 and TRBJ2-3 gives the whole variable domain GAGVSQSPSNKVTEKGKDVELRCDPISGHTALYWYRQSLGQGLEFLIYFQGNSAPDKSGLPSDRFSAERTGGSVSTLTIQRTQQEDSAVYLCAGSLMGSGGPGAQYFGPGTRLTVL.

This sequence joins TRBV10-3 and TRBJ1-2, with 9 bases identical to TRBD1. J gave up 4 bases and V 10 bases, and 10 bases lay outside the gene matches. CDR1 and CDR2 from the germline V gene are ENHRY and SYGVKD. CDR3 length: 14 amino acids. The CDR3 sequence: CATEDRGGSYGYTF. The CDR3 DNA reads as TGTGCCACCGAAGACAGGGGGGGTTCCTATGGCTACACCTTC.

This clonotype came up many times. The rearrangement joins TRBV20-1 to TRBJ1-4, with D possibly TRBD1 on 6 matching bases. The germline V and J ends were trimmed by 5 bases and 4 bases, with 8 bases remaining between them. Per germline, CDR1 DFQATT and CDR2 SNEGSKA (reference sequence). The CDR3 is 12 amino acids. The CDR3, as DNA: TGCAGTGCTCCAGGGGATAATGAAAAACTGTTTTTT. This translates into CSAPGDNEKLFF.

This clonotype was seen a handful of times. The chain is built from TRBV7-2 and TRBJ2-7, with D unresolved. Germline CDR1 and CDR2: SGHTA and FQGNSA. The length of the CDR3 is 13 residues. V lost 3 bases and J lost 3, with 9 bases in between. The CDR3 bases are TGTGCCAGCAGCTTGGGGATGGGCTACGAGCAGTACTTC. Amino acid sequence: CASSLGMGYEQYF.

Comment on this clonotype: One end of the junction is discordant with germline, which a read error may explain. The V gene is TRBV7-2, the J gene TRBJ2-1; TRBD2 matches at 7 bases. Germline values: CDR1 SGHTA, CDR2 FQGNSA. This CDR3 region has 16 residues. The CDR3 sequence: CACSWKTSRSYNEQFF. The DNA for the CDR3 is TGTGCCTGCAGCTGGAAGACTAGCAGGTCCTACAATGAGCAGTTCTTC.

This clonotype occurred many times. The chain joins TRBV6-2 or TRBV6-3 to TRBJ2-3, with 10 bases lining up with TRBD2. Germline V gene data show CDR1 as MNHEY and CDR2 as SVGEGT. Trimming at V came to 7 bases and at J to 6 bases, leaving 10 bases not matched to a gene. The CDR3 sequence is 15 residues long. Here the CDR3 DNA reads TGTGCCAGCACTAGGAGCGGGGGGGCCTCCGATACGCAGTATTTT. It translates to CASTRSGGASDTQYF.

Remarks on this clonotype: This clone may be a read error of a much larger clone one base away. The chain combines TRBV11-2 with TRBJ1-2, with 7 bases fitting TRBD1. The CDR3 loop spans 15 amino acids. CDR1 is SGHAT, CDR2 FQNNGV, per germline. CDR3 in DNA: TGTGCCGGCAGCTTAGATCCGGGACAGATCTATGGCTACACCTTC. This gives the protein CAGSLDPGQIYGYTF. The full variable domain, completed using reference TRBV11-2 and TRBJ1-2, is EAGVAQSPRYKIIEKRQSVAFWCNPISGHATLYWYQQILGQGPKLLIQFQNNGVVDDSQLPKDRFSAERLKGVDSTLKIQPAKLEDSAVYLCAGSLDPGQIYGYTFGSGTRLTVV.

This clonotype was seen repeatedly, ten times or more. The chain has TRBV20-1 and TRBJ1-4; D not resolved. Germline-derived CDR1 and CDR2 are DFQATT and SNEGSKA (reference sequence). The length of the CDR3 is 13 residues. V was trimmed by 5 bases and J by 7 bases, leaving 14 bases between them. CDR3 amino acids: CSAEERGAEKLFF. CDR3 DNA sequence: TGCAGTGCTGAGGAGCGGGGTGCTGAAAAACTGTTTTTT.

Many counts were recorded for this clonotype. The chain uses TRBV20-1 and TRBJ1-1; weak D call: TRBD1 (6 bases). CDR1 is DFQATT, CDR2 SNEGSKA, per germline (reference sequence). There are 16 residues in the CDR3. V was shortened by 0 bases and J by 1 base, with 15 bases between the two germline ends. CDR3 in amino acids: CSAREGTTRTNTEAFF. The CDR3 DNA is TGCAGTGCTAGAGAAGGGACAACCCGGACGAACACTGAAGCTTTCTTT.

This clonotype was recorded many times. V is TRBV20-1 and J is TRBJ2-7, with 8 bases fitting TRBD1. The CDR3 runs 13 residues. The V gene end was trimmed by 3 bases and the J gene end by 4 bases; junction bases not matched to a gene: 5. Germline values: CDR1 DFQATT, CDR2 SNEGSKA (reference sequence). The chain's CDR3 is CSASDRGGYEQYF. The CDR3 DNA reads as TGCAGTGCTAGTGACAGGGGAGGTTACGAGCAGTACTTC.

This clonotype appeared many times. The V call is TRBV12-3 or TRBV12-4, the J call TRBJ2-1; TRBD2 is a possible D gene (7 bases). There are 17 residues in the CDR3. The V end lost 5 bases, the J end lost 5 bases, and 22 bases lay between the germline ends. The CDR3 DNA is TGTGCCAGCAGTCCACTAGGGGGTAGCGGGTTCGACAATGAGCAGTTCTTC. It yields the protein CASSPLGGSGFDNEQFF.

This clonotype was counted at least ten times. V is TRBV10-3 and J is TRBJ2-6; D is tentatively TRBD1 or TRBD2 (5 bases each). Trimming removed 0 bases at V and 0 bases at J, with 9 bases between. CDR3 length: 17 residues. From germline, CDR1 is ENHRY and CDR2 SYGVKD. The chain's CDR3 is CAISESRGVSGANVLTF. The CDR3 bases are TGTGCCATCAGTGAGTCGAGGGGTGTCTCTGGGGCCAACGTCCTGACTTTC.

This clonotype was counted ten times or more. V gene TRBV6-6 combines with J gene TRBJ2-6; TRBD2 matches 14 bases. The CDR3 covers 19 residues. With V trimmed by 6 bases and J by 4 bases, 11 bases remained unmatched. Germline CDR1 reads MNHNY; CDR2 reads SVGAGI (reference sequence). CDR3 sequence reads: CASRPPPTSGRAGANVLTF. CDR3 bases: TGTGCCAGCAGACCGCCCCCGACTAGCGGGAGGGCCGGGGCCAACGTCCTGACTTTC.

This clonotype was detected ten times or more. V usage is TRBV10-1 and J usage is TRBJ2-1, with 10 bases fitting TRBD2. J lost 9 bases, V lost 7 bases, and 12 bases had no gene match. This CDR3 spans 15 amino acids. Germline lookup yields CDR1 WNHNN and CDR2 SYGVQD (reference sequence). CDR3 in amino acids: CASTPGASGRSEQFF. DNA for the CDR3: TGCGCCAGCACCCCCGGGGCTAGCGGGAGAAGTGAGCAGTTCTTC.